This TCR beta chain was recovered during a study of blood T cell repertoires in COVID-19. Study in general: T cells, B-cell-depleted T cells, or PBMCs supplied cDNA or gDNA.

The V gene's germline CDR1 is WNHNN and CDR2 SYGVQD (reference sequence). This CDR3 is built from 15 residues. Trimming pared 7 bases from V and 5 bases from J, leaving 21 bases between. Original methodology: Reference gene primer amplification gave estimated nucleated cell counts. The repertoire was sequenced with immunoSEQ multiplex PCR; TCRdb's copy has only in-frame clones and lacks some. D and trimming were read from the DNA, whereas the V and J calls and clone size are those reported in that table. The sample holds over 140,000 clones, about 80% seen once. This rearrangement joins TRBV10-1 to TRBJ2-7; TRBD2 is a possible D gene (6 bases). The material sequenced was peripheral blood. The sequence came from a woman aged 55-70 years with acute or convalescent COVID-19. CDR3 protein: CASTQNWGDQNEQYF. CDR3 DNA sequence: TGCGCCAGCACCCAAAATTGGGGGGATCAGAACGAGCAGTACTTC.